The sequence of this TCR beta chain was determined in a study of Ad26.COV2.S vaccination and SARS-CoV-2 variants. Study-level background: Donor was in the COV1001 Ad26.COV2.S trial arm. In the study, Ad26.COV2.S was injected intramuscularly once, or twice 56 days apart.

Overall study findings and caveats: Substantial post-vaccination breadth of spike-specific CD8+ and CD4+ T cell responses was reported.

Treatment defined: some 19 received Ad26.COV2.S at low or high dose, single or two shots; a few received placebo; per-sample allocation not given. The investigators took samples on day 63 after the first vaccine or placebo injection. An Ad26 vector carrying the Wuhan-strain SARS-CoV-2 spike served as the vaccine. TCRdb's copy holds only in-frame clones and misses some; the assay was immunoSEQ multiplex PCR. The sample lists 350,000 to 400,000 clones, more than 85% seen once, with 3% to 3.5% in the top ten. There are 15 residues in the CDR3. With regard to this clone: Its antigen is unidentified.

The sequence was collected from a person between 18 and 60 years old who received the Ad26.COV2.S COVID-19 vaccine or a placebo. The J gene is TRBJ2-7, the V gene TRBV21-1; the table calls TRBD1, which could not be checked here. TRBV21-1 is a pseudogene segment. The material sequenced was peripheral blood, taken in a trial of Ad26.COV2.S vaccine versus placebo. The CDR3 spells CASSKAATGDHEQYF. The DNA of the CDR3 is TGTGCCAGCAGCAAAGCAGCGACAGGGGATCACGAGCAGTACTTC.